This TCR beta chain was sequenced during a study of blood T cell repertoires in COVID-19. The overall study: The United States, Italy and Spain were the sources of the acute and convalescent COVID-19 samples. T cells, B-cell-depleted T cells, or PBMCs supplied cDNA or gDNA.

Methods used by the authors: Estimated nucleated cell counts came from reference gene primer amplification. Data came from immunoSEQ multiplex PCR; TCRdb stores just in-frame clones and leaves some out. V and J calls and clone size follow that table, whereas D and trimming were derived from the DNA. The profile shows around 180,000 clones, approximately 77% of them singletons. Germline V gene sequence: CDR1 SGHTA, CDR2 FQGTGA. The CDR3 length is 13 residues. V dropped 1 base and J dropped 8 bases, with 9 bases sitting between them. The TCR was taken from a woman of 80 years or more with active or convalescent COVID-19. The chain employs TRBV7-3 and TRBJ2-1; D not certain. What was sequenced was peripheral blood. CDR3 nucleotides: TGTGCCAGCAGCTTAATTTTAACAGATGAGCAGTTCTTC. It translates to CASSLILTDEQFF.